The T cell receptor beta chain described here comes from a study of Ad26.COV2.S vaccination and SARS-CoV-2 variants. Across the study: Intramuscular Ad26.COV2.S at 5x10^10 or 1x10^11 viral particles. General study results and limits: Vaccine and placebo recipients had comparable breadth of non-spike TCRs.

Profiled with immunoSEQ multiplex PCR; TCRdb holds only in-frame clones, not every one. This sample has about 320,000 clones, with about 86% found just once. Details on this clone: Its antigen is not identified.

CDR3 length equals 14 residues. The germline gives CDR1 SGHTA, CDR2 FQGNSA. With 1 base removed from V and 4 bases from J, the gap between germline ends came to 10 bases. Treatment noted: some 20 received Ad26.COV2.S at low or high dose, single or two shots; 5 received placebo; per-sample allocation not given. Specimens were obtained on day 63 following the first vaccine or placebo injection. The TCR sequence derives from a person between 18 and 65 years old who received the Ad26.COV2.S COVID-19 vaccine or a placebo. The rearrangement uses TRBV7-2 and TRBJ1-2; D not certain. The starting material was peripheral blood, obtained in a trial of Ad26.COV2.S vaccine versus placebo. The chain's CDR3 is CASSLGSGPYGYTF. In DNA form, the CDR3 reads TGTGCCAGCAGCTTAGGGTCTGGACCCTATGGCTACACCTTC. The full variable domain, with the rest looked up from reference TRBV7-2 and TRBJ1-2, is GAGVSQSPSNKVTEKGKDVELRCDPISGHTALYWYRQSLGQGLEFLIYFQGNSAPDKSGLPSDRFSAERTGGSVSTLTIQRTQQEDSAVYLCASSLGSGPYGYTFGSGTRLTVV.